This section outlines one T cell receptor beta chain sequence together with its context. Its cognate antigen is unknown. There are 13 residues in the CDR3. J was trimmed by 8 bases and V by 5 bases; bases with no gene match: 6. Germline CDR1 MDHEN, CDR2 SYDVKM. Using immunoSEQ multiplex PCR, the repertoire was profiled, and TCRdb retains in-frame clones only, with some absent. The sample records about 150,000 clones, around 95% being singletons. This specimen comes from a study of T cell responses to AZD1222 COVID-19 vaccine. Regarding the study as a whole: Mapped onto spike, vaccine-associated CD4 TCRs spanned it and were dominant at 160-218 and 743-854. Scientists sampled the repertoires only once the peak T cell response had passed. The study identified only a handful of AZD1222 recipients as seropositive at baseline. Epitopes outside B.1.351 and B.1.1.7 mutated regions reportedly drew nearly half of spike TCRs.

This chain joins TRBV28 and TRBJ1-2; 9 bases are shared with TRBD1. The material was peripheral blood, obtained on day 0 of AZD1222 vaccination. This receptor was taken from an adult in good health. The CDR3 DNA is TGTGCCAGCAGTCCTTTGGACAGGGGCGGCTACACCTTC. Translating it yields CASSPLDRGGYTF.